This T cell receptor beta chain was identified in a study of type 1 regulatory T cells. The graft donor-derived T-allo10 cells reportedly recognize host alloantigens, are anergic, and suppress alloantigen-specifically. Of note for this clonotype: What it binds is not known.

TCRdb re-analysed the reads in MiXCR, keeping a single row per CDR3 protein. This sample has fewer than 70,000 distinct CDR3 sequences, with nearly 65% found just once. CDR1 is KGHSH, CDR2 LQKENI, per germline. This CDR3 region has 15 residues. V was shortened by 2 bases and J by 0 bases, with 9 bases between the two germline ends. Input material: cultured T cells, either the whole culture or a sorted T cell fraction (not recorded which). Subset noted: Tr1-enriched cell product generated in vitro against host alloantigens. The rearrangement links TRBV18 to TRBJ2-3; D unclear. The sequence was obtained from a human donor in good health. CDR3 loop: CASSPGITSTDTQYF. The CDR3 nucleotides read TGTGCCAGCTCACCAGGAATTACTAGCACAGATACGCAGTATTTT.